Described below is a single TCR beta chain sequence and its context. Profiled with immunoSEQ multiplex PCR; TCRdb holds only in-frame clones, not every one. The profile shows 2,500,000 or so clones, under 95% of them singletons. The data are from a study of shared clonotypes between healthy human individuals. Naive CD4+ cells were CD45RA-selected; the remaining cells were memory. Material for sequencing was naive CD4+ T cells from PBMCs. Subset noted: CD45RA+ positively selected. The TCR sequence derives from a young man in good health. Some clones in this sample may be carry-over from other donors' samples.

CDR3 bases: TGTGCCAGCAGTGAAGCGGGAGGGCCTGACGGGGAGCTGTTTTTT. This translates into CASSEAGGPDGELFF. The V gene is TRBV2, the J gene TRBJ2-2; 7 bases align to TRBD2. V trimming: 0 bases; J trimming: 7 bases; junction bases outside the gene matches: 5. From germline, CDR1 is SNHLY and CDR2 FYNNEI. This CDR3 contains 15 residues.